This T cell receptor (beta chain) was recovered during a study of cytomegalovirus exposure and HLA in healthy donors. Study-wide points: Some public TCRs appeared in many individuals, while most sequences were rare. A later analysis showed TCR association rates differing by HLA locus, peaking at DRB1 and lowest at HLA-C.

This clone was found once. Its specificity is unknown. This CDR3 comprises 14 residues. Looked up from germline, CDR1 is SNHLY and CDR2 is FYNNEI. V lost 8 bases and J lost 4, with 17 bases in between. The study ran its PCR with 60 Vbeta and 13 Jbeta primers. Some clones are missing from TCRdb's copy, which holds only in-frame ones; the method was immunoSEQ multiplex PCR. The sample consists of roughly 160,000 clones, around 80% of them appearing once. The clonotype was recovered from a man aged 40-49 years in good health and CMV-seronegative. Input material: PBMCs. This rearrangement joins TRBV2 to TRBJ1-2, with D possibly matching TRBD1 (6 bases). The CDR3 DNA reads as TGTGCCAGCTGGCCGGGGGGCGCGTTCTATGGCTACACCTTC. It translates to CASWPGGAFYGYTF.